This entry lists 21 T cell receptor beta chains sequenced from one sample in a study of early T cells in non-severe SARS-CoV-2 infection. TCRdb independently ran MiXCR on the 5' RACE reads; one entry per CDR3 protein. The sample shows about 47,000 distinct CDR3 sequences, less than 9.5% of them seen only once. Sample: whole blood, taken at baseline. These receptors all come from an adult who was a healthcare worker with PCR-confirmed SARS-CoV-2 infection or an uninfected control (not recorded which).

V usage is TRBV20-1 and J usage is TRBJ2-1; D uncertain. The V end was cut by 5 bases, the J end by 7 bases, with 15 bases between. Per the germline V gene, CDR1 is DFQATT and CDR2 is SNEGSKA (reference sequence). The CDR3 extends over 13 amino acids. This chain's CDR3 is CSAPTALENEQFF. CDR3 DNA: TGCAGTGCTCCGACCGCCCTAGAGAATGAGCAGTTCTTC.

CDR3 sequence: CSATQGSTEAFF. CDR3 DNA: TGCAGCGCTACACAGGGGTCCACTGAAGCTTTCTTT. The chain links TRBV29-1 to TRBJ1-1; 7 bases map to TRBD1. The CDR3 runs 12 residues. V was pared by 7 bases and J by 4 bases, with 6 bases of the junction left unmatched. The germline gives CDR1 SQVTM, CDR2 ANQGSEA.

At least ten counts were recorded for this clonotype. The V call is TRBV12-5, the J call TRBJ1-1, with TRBD1 matching over 8 bases. The V gene end was trimmed by 6 bases and the J gene end by 10 bases; junction bases not matched to a gene: 7. This CDR3 region has 12 residues. The germline CDR1 and CDR2 sequences are LGHNT and FRNRAP. CDR3 residues: CASGPDRVRAFF. In DNA, the CDR3 is TGTGCTAGTGGCCCGGACAGGGTTCGAGCTTTCTTT.

This clonotype was recorded many times. This chain connects TRBV7-2 to TRBJ2-5; no reliable D call. V was clipped by 1 base and J by 4 bases, with 10 bases between them. Germline-derived CDR1 and CDR2 are SGHTA and FQGNSA. This CDR3 region has 14 residues. CDR3 region: CASSLEVVGETQYF. The CDR3, as DNA: TGTGCCAGCAGCTTAGAGGTAGTCGGAGAGACCCAGTACTTC.

This clonotype was detected many times. This sequence joins TRBV20-1 and TRBJ1-2; 9 bases agree with TRBD1. The V and J ends lost 6 bases and 5 bases, in that order; junction bases with no gene match: 7. Germline values: CDR1 DFQATT, CDR2 SNEGSKA (reference sequence). The CDR3 is 13 residues long. This CDR3 reads CSATTGGLYGYTF. The CDR3 DNA sequence: TGCAGTGCAACCACAGGGGGCCTATATGGCTACACCTTC.

This clonotype has just a few counts. This chain links TRBV7-9 with TRBJ2-6; D is uncertain. The CDR3 runs 17 residues. Trimming took off 0 bases at V and 0 bases at J, with 9 bases between the two ends. Germline values: CDR1 SEHNR, CDR2 FQNEAQ (reference sequence). The CDR3 DNA is TGTGCCAGCAGCTTAGCGTTAGGGCTCTCTGGGGCCAACGTCCTGACTTTC. Protein: CASSLALGLSGANVLTF. Supplemented by reference TRBV7-9 and TRBJ2-6, the full variable domain reads DTGVSQNPRHKITKRGQNVTFRCDPISEHNRLYWYRQTLGQGPEFLTYFQNEAQLEKSRLLSDRFSAERPKGSFSTLEIQRTEQGDSAMYLCASSLALGLSGANVLTFGAGSRLTVL.

This clonotype was picked up many times. The gene calls are TRBV24-1 and TRBJ2-1; 13 bases map to TRBD2. The ends lost 3 bases at V and 10 bases at J; junction bases unmatched: 8. Germline loops: CDR1 KGHDR, CDR2 SFDVKD. The CDR3 is made up of 16 amino acids. The CDR3 DNA follows: TGTGCCACCAGTGATCTGACTAGCGGGAGGCTTGGCGAGCAGTTCTTC. Its protein is CATSDLTSGRLGEQFF.

This chain connects TRBV27 to TRBJ2-5; 9 bases match TRBD1. The J segment lost 3 bases and the V segment lost 6 bases, leaving 5 bases of the junction unmatched. The germline gives CDR1 MNHEY, CDR2 SMNVEV (reference sequence). The CDR3 has 14 amino acids. The CDR3 loop reads CASSKRTGEETQYF. The DNA for the CDR3 is TGTGCCAGCAGCAAAAGGACAGGGGAAGAGACCCAGTACTTC.

This chain uses TRBV29-1 with TRBJ2-7; no clear D. Germline V lookup: CDR1 SQVTM, CDR2 ANQGSEA. V was clipped by 4 bases and J by 4 bases, with 11 bases between them. The CDR3 has 12 residues. The CDR3 protein is CSVGAPPYEQYF. CDR3 in DNA: TGCAGCGTTGGAGCCCCTCCTTACGAGCAGTACTTC.

The chain combines TRBV6-2 or TRBV6-3 with TRBJ1-6; no definite D call. There are 16 residues in the CDR3. Trimming shortened V by 5 bases and J by 4 bases, and 15 bases separated the two germline ends. CDR1 and CDR2 from the germline V gene are MNHEY and SVGEGT. This CDR3 is CASSRPLTWYNSPLHF. The CDR3 DNA sequence: TGTGCCAGCAGTCGACCCCTGACGTGGTATAATTCACCCCTCCACTTT.

This clonotype appeared many times. The gene calls are TRBV27 and TRBJ2-1; TRBD1 agrees at 12 bases. The CDR3 totals 17 residues. The trim removed 5 bases at V and 6 bases at J, leaving 11 bases unmatched. The germline V gene encodes CDR1 MNHEY and CDR2 SMNVEV (reference sequence). This chain's CDR3 is CASSPPVGTGGFNEQFF. In nucleotides, the CDR3 is TGTGCCAGCAGTCCCCCCGTCGGGACAGGGGGCTTCAATGAGCAGTTCTTC.

This clonotype occurred many times. V and J are TRBV7-2 and TRBJ1-6; D not resolved. The V end was cut by 2 bases, the J end by 6 bases, with 8 bases between. CDR1 SGHTA and CDR2 FQGNSA come from the germline V gene. This CDR3 has 14 residues. The CDR3 loop is CASSLMAVNSPLHF. In DNA, the CDR3 is TGTGCCAGCAGCTTAATGGCAGTTAATTCACCCCTCCACTTT.

The table lists this clonotype with a few counts. V gene TRBV7-4 combines with J gene TRBJ2-7; 13 positions match TRBD2. The CDR3 is 18 amino acids. Germline V CDR1 and CDR2: SGHVT, SQSDAQ. Losses at the gene ends were 4 bases for V and 0 bases for J; bases not matched to a gene: 9. The CDR3 nucleotides are TGTGCCAGCAGCTCACAAAAAAGGACTAGCGGGAGCTCCTACGAGCAGTACTTC. This sequence encodes CASSSQKRTSGSSYEQYF.

This clonotype has at least ten counts. The chain recombines TRBV9 with TRBJ2-2, with 8 bases matching TRBD1. V gave up 4 bases and J gave up 5 bases; unmatched junction bases: 10. Germline V gene lookup returns CDR1 SGDLS and CDR2 YYNGEE. The CDR3 is 16 residues long. The CDR3, as DNA: TGTGCCAGCAGCCCCTCGACAGGGGTCAGTACCGGGGAGCTGTTTTTT. This codes for CASSPSTGVSTGELFF. The entire variable domain, with the rest obtained from reference TRBV9 and TRBJ2-2, is as follows: DSGVTQTPKHLITATGQRVTLRCSPRSGDLSVYWYQQSLDQGLQFLIQYYNGEERAKGNILERFSAQQFPDLHSELNLSSLELGDSALYFCASSPSTGVSTGELFFGEGSRLTVL.

This rearrangement joins TRBV3-1 to TRBJ1-5, with TRBD1 matching over 8 bases. The ends lost 5 bases at V and 5 bases at J; junction bases unmatched: 5. The CDR3 length is 14 residues. Germline values: CDR1 LGHDT, CDR2 YNNKEL (reference sequence). As DNA, the CDR3 is TGTGCCAGCAGCAGGGGACAGGCTGATCAGCCCCAGCATTTT. This encodes CASSRGQADQPQHF.

This rearrangement joins TRBV4-3 to TRBJ2-1; D is perhaps TRBD2 (7 bases). The CDR3 length is 16 residues. The germline V gene encodes CDR1 LGHNA and CDR2 YSLEER. V dropped 1 base and J dropped 7 bases, with 17 bases sitting between them. In nucleotides, the CDR3 is TGCGCCAGCAGCCAAGGATCAGGGGCGGGGGCGAATGAGCAGTTCTTC. This encodes CASSQGSGAGANEQFF.

This clonotype is deemed medium-sized. The genes are TRBV6-6 and TRBJ2-4, with D uncertain. Germline V CDR1 and CDR2: MNHNY, SVGAGI (reference sequence). CDR3 length: 13 amino acids. V was pared by 4 bases and J by 1 base, with 5 bases between. CDR3 nucleotide sequence: TGTGCCAGCAGTTTTATGGCCAAAAACATTCAGTACTTC. The encoded protein is CASSFMAKNIQYF.

V usage is TRBV6-6 and J usage is TRBJ2-7, with TRBD1 matching 10 bases. V trimming: 5 bases; J trimming: 5 bases; junction bases outside the gene matches: 9. Germline V CDR1 and CDR2: MNHNY, SVGAGI (reference sequence). The CDR3 is 15 amino acids. The CDR3 nucleotides are TGTGCCAGCAGTCCTCGGGACAGGGGATCTCACGAGCAGTACTTC. Encoded protein: CASSPRDRGSHEQYF.

This clonotype was counted at least ten times. The V and J genes are TRBV9 and TRBJ2-2, with 7 nucleotides matching TRBD1. Germline V CDR1 and CDR2: SGDLS, YYNGEE. The junction had 3 bases not matched to a gene; V was cut back by 0 bases and J by 4 bases. This CDR3 has 15 amino acids. CDR3 in amino acids: CASSVGGQITGELFF. In DNA, the CDR3 is TGTGCCAGCAGCGTAGGGGGACAGATCACCGGGGAGCTGTTTTTT. The variable domain in full, completed from reference TRBV9 and TRBJ2-2, reads DSGVTQTPKHLITATGQRVTLRCSPRSGDLSVYWYQQSLDQGLQFLIQYYNGEERAKGNILERFSAQQFPDLHSELNLSSLELGDSALYFCASSVGGQITGELFFGEGSRLTVL.

This clonotype was observed a handful of times. The chain recombines TRBV5-8 with TRBJ2-3; possible D gene TRBD1, 6 bases. The V end was cut by 4 bases, the J end by 2 bases, with 14 bases between. The CDR3 extends over 15 amino acids. Germline CDR1 SGHTS, CDR2 YDEGEE. The DNA for the CDR3 is TGTGCCAGCAGCATACGACAGGATGACACAGATACGCAGTATTTT. Amino acids: CASSIRQDDTDTQYF. Full variable domain (missing parts from reference TRBV5-8 and TRBJ2-3): EAGVTQSPTHLIKTRGQQATLRCSPISGHTSVYWYQQALGLGLQFLLWYDEGEERNRGNFPPRFSGRQFPNYSSELNVNALELEDSALYLCASSIRQDDTDTQYFGPGTRLTVL.

This clonotype was found many times. This chain uses TRBV23-1 with TRBJ2-5; unclear D gene. TRBV23-1 has ORF status, its function being uncertain. Trimming shortened V by 0 bases and J by 1 base, and 9 bases separated the two germline ends. The CDR3 consists of 15 residues. Here the CDR3 reads CASSQSQQLQETQYF. The CDR3 DNA is TGCGCCAGCAGTCAATCGCAGCAGCTCCAAGAGACCCAGTACTTC.